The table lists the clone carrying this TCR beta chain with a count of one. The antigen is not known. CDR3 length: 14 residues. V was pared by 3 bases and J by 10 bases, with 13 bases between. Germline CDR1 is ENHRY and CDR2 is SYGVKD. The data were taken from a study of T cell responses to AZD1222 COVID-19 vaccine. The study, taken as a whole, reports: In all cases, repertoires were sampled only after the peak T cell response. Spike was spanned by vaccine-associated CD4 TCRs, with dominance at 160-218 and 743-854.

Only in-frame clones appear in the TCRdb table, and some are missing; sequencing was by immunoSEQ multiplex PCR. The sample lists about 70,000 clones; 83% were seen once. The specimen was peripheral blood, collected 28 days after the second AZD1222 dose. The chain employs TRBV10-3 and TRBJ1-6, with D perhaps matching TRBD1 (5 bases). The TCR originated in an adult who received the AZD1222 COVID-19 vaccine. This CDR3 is CAISDRAVGSPLHF. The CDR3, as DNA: TGTGCCATCAGTGACAGGGCGGTTGGATCACCCCTCCACTTT.